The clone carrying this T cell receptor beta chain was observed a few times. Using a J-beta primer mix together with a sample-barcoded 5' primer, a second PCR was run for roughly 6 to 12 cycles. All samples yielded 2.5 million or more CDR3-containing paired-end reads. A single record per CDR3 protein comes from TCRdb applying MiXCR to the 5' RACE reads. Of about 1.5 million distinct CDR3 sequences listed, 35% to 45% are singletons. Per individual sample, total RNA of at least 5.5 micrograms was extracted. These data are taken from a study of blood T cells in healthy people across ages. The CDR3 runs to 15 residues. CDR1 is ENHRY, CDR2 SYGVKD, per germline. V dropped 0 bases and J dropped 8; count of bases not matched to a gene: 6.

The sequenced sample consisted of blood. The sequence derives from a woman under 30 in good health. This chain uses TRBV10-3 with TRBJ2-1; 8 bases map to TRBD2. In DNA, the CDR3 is TGTGCCATCAGTGAGTCGGTCGGGGGGGCTTATGAGCAGTTCTTC. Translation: CAISESVGGAYEQFF.